This passage covers 2 T cell receptor beta chains from one sample sequenced in a study of T cell changes during pregnancy in multiple sclerosis. Assay used: immunoSEQ multiplex PCR; TCRdb lists only in-frame clones, some missing. The data show approximately 130,000 clones, roughly 96% seen once. Sequenced here: peripheral blood, sampled after pregnancy. The receptors come from a female donor with multiple sclerosis, enrolled in a pregnancy study.

The chain couples TRBV19 to TRBJ1-3, with D perhaps matching TRBD1 (5 bases). The V end was cut by 6 bases, the J end by 0 bases, with 12 bases between. CDR1 and CDR2 (germline): LNHDA, SQIVND (reference sequence). The CDR3 contains 15 residues. CDR3 loop: CASRPAGGSGNTIYF. The CDR3 region has the DNA TGTGCCAGTAGACCGGCGGGGGGCTCTGGAAACACCATATATTTT.

The chain has TRBV6-4 and TRBJ2-3, with 9 positions matching TRBD2. The V gene's germline CDR1 is MRHNA and CDR2 SNTAGT. V lost 4 bases and J lost 4; bases outside the gene matches: 6. CDR3 length: 15 residues. CDR3: CASSVLAGGADTQYF. In DNA, the CDR3 is TGTGCCAGCAGTGTACTAGCGGGCGGGGCAGATACGCAGTATTTT.